A selection of T cell receptor beta chains follows, all from one sample in a study of metastatic and nonmetastatic thyroid tumors. TCRdb re-called clones from the PCR reads using MiXCR. The sample yields about 15,000 clones, 15% to 20% seen once. The sample consisted of blood. These receptors all come from a female donor with papillary thyroid cancer or a benign thyroid nodule (not recorded which). Some clones in this sample may be carry-over from other donors' samples. CDR3s include the opening cysteine and the closing phenylalanine or tryptophan. The order of the fields is clone size, D gene, J gene, V gene, CDR3 protein, CDR3 DNA. A D gene is named only where the DNA matches it firmly. Size is stated for part of the rows, as once, few or many counts, or as a class when the clone is expanded.

few	NA	TRBJ2-7	TRBV6-5	CASSSWTIVGNSYEQYF	TGTGCCAGCAGTTCCTGGACTATCGTAGGGAACTCCTACGAGCAGTACTTC
many	NA	TRBJ1-1	TRBV30	CAWSVQSDTEAFF	TGTGCCTGGAGTGTACAGTCAGACACTGAAGCTTTCTTT
NA	NA	TRBJ2-7	TRBV30	CAWSLLGDEQYF	TGTGCCTGGAGTCTGTTGGGAGACGAGCAGTACTTC
few	TRBD1	TRBJ2-5	TRBV12-3/TRBV12-4	CASSHRDRDFETQYF	TGTGCCAGCAGTCACCGGGACAGGGATTTTGAGACCCAGTACTTC
NA	TRBD2	TRBJ2-3	TRBV6-2/TRBV6-3	CASSYYGILAEKGRLTDTQYF	TGTGCCAGCAGTTACTATGGAATTCTAGCGGAAAAGGGGAGACTCACAGATACTCAGTATTTT
many	NA	TRBJ2-3	TRBV19	CASRLGPASSTDTQYF	TGTGCCAGTAGATTGGGGCCTGCTTCTAGCACAGATACGCAGTATTTT
many	NA	TRBJ2-1	TRBV2	CASMDPIAGSLLGQLF	TGTGCCAGCATGGACCCCATAGCTGGGAGTCTTTTGGGGCAGCTCTTC
many	NA	TRBJ2-2	TRBV19	CASSKGRPTGELFF	TGTGCCAGTAGTAAAGGGAGGCCCACCGGGGAGCTGTTTTTT
many	NA	TRBJ1-2	TRBV3-1	CASSQDRGGASRGYYGYTF	TGTGCCAGCAGCCAAGATCGGGGTGGGGCCTCTCGGGGCTACTATGGCTACACCTTC
many	NA	TRBJ2-2	TRBV18	CASSPSFGFQNTGELFF	TGTGCCAGCTCCCCTTCCTTCGGTTTTCAAAACACCGGGGAGCTGTTTTTT
many	TRBD2	TRBJ2-7	TRBV20-1	CSASPGLPPYEQYF	TGCAGTGCCTCCCCGGGACTACCTCCTTACGAGCAGTACTTC
NA	NA	TRBJ2-7	TRBV12-3/TRBV12-4	CASSSRSGTQSLYEQYF	TGTGCCAGCAGTTCGCGCTCCGGGACCCAGTCCCTCTACGAGCAGTACTTC
NA	TRBD2	TRBJ2-3	TRBV5-1	CASSQYWGGSMADTQYF	TGCGCCAGCAGCCAGTATTGGGGCGGGAGCATGGCAGATACGCAGTATTTT
medium-sized	TRBD2	TRBJ2-7	TRBV6-1	CASSEVVAGGDEQYF	TGTGCCAGCAGTGAAGTGGTAGCGGGGGGCGACGAGCAGTACTTC
many	TRBD2	TRBJ2-3	TRBV20-1	CSAQRDSTDTQYF	TGCAGTGCTCAGCGGGATAGCACAGATACGCAGTATTTT
few	TRBD1	TRBJ1-5	TRBV6-4	CASGEDRDYQPQHF	TGTGCCAGCGGAGAGGACAGGGACTATCAGCCCCAGCATTTT
few	NA	TRBJ1-2	TRBV28	CASSPEGRWNGYTF	TGTGCCAGCAGCCCGGAAGGTCGGTGGAATGGCTACACCTTC
many	TRBD1	TRBJ2-7	TRBV4-2	CASSETGTGAYEQYF	TGTGCCAGCAGCGAAACCGGGACAGGAGCCTACGAGCAGTACTTC
many	TRBD2	TRBJ2-1	TRBV28	CASSFFPTPGGRRSFYNEQFF	TGTGCCAGCAGTTTTTTTCCCACCCCTGGCGGGAGGAGGTCCTTCTACAACGAGCAGTTCTTC
NA	NA	TRBJ2-7	TRBV6-1	CASGRTTLGEQYF	TGTGCCAGCGGCCGGACTACCCTCGGCGAGCAGTACTTC
NA	NA	TRBJ2-7	TRBV2	CAIPSGDGTYEQYF	TGTGCCATCCCCTCAGGGGATGGGACCTACGAGCAGTACTTC
many	TRBD2	TRBJ2-2	TRBV5-1	CASSPSGMNTGELFF	TGCGCCAGCAGCCCTAGCGGGATGAACACCGGGGAGCTGTTTTTT
NA	NA	TRBJ2-5	TRBV6-5	CASSYSETQYF	TGTGCCAGCAGTTACTCCGAGACCCAGTACTTC
NA	NA	TRBJ2-7	TRBV5-4	CASSLNRGPQSYEQYF	TGTGCCAGCAGCTTGAATAGAGGTCCTCAATCCTACGAGCAGTACTTC
many	NA	TRBJ2-3	TRBV3-1	CASTQNGEGADTQYF	TGTGCCAGCACCCAAAATGGGGAGGGGGCAGATACGCAGTATTTT
many	TRBD2	TRBJ2-5	TRBV30	CAQIWAGAETQYF	TGTGCCCAAATTTGGGCGGGAGCGGAGACCCAGTACTTC
NA	NA	TRBJ1-1	TRBV6-1	CASSPTGTENTEAFF	TGTGCCAGCAGTCCTACCGGGACTGAGAACACTGAAGCTTTCTTT
many	NA	TRBJ1-6	TRBV7-7	CASSFLANSPLHF	TGTGCTAGCAGCTTCTTGGCAAATTCACCCCTCCACTTT
NA	NA	TRBJ2-7	TRBV7-2	CASSLSGGPYEQYF	TGTGCCAGCAGCTTAAGCGGAGGGCCCTACGAGCAGTACTTC
many	NA	TRBJ1-5	TRBV6-1	CASSRLWLPPQHF	TGTGCCAGCAGCCGCCTTTGGCTTCCGCCCCAGCATTTT
medium-sized	NA	TRBJ2-1	TRBV6-4	CASSDSLEDEQFF	TGTGCCAGCAGTGACTCCTTGGAGGATGAGCAGTTCTTC
few	NA	TRBJ2-7	TRBV28	CASSFGTEGYEQYF	TGTGCCAGCAGTTTCGGGACGGAGGGTTACGAGCAGTACTTC
many	TRBD1	TRBJ1-1	TRBV11-2	CASSIGTGLGNTEAFF	TGTGCCAGCAGCATTGGGACAGGGCTAGGGAACACTGAAGCTTTCTTT
medium-sized	TRBD2	TRBJ2-1	TRBV5-1	CASRLADSYNEQFF	TGCGCCAGCCGGCTAGCGGACTCCTACAATGAGCAGTTCTTC
medium-sized	TRBD2	TRBJ2-3	TRBV20-1	CSARDPGTRRTDTQYF	TGCAGTGCTAGAGACCCGGGGACTAGACGCACAGATACGCAGTATTTT
NA	TRBD1	TRBJ2-5	TRBV6-1	CASRPGGRQETQYF	TGTGCCAGCAGACCAGGGGGCCGACAAGAGACCCAGTACTTC
many	NA	TRBJ1-1	TRBV6-2/TRBV6-3	CASSYEMNTEAFF	TGTGCCAGCAGTTACGAGATGAACACTGAAGCTTTCTTT
NA	TRBD2	TRBJ2-7	TRBV5-4	CASSLSPGGNHEQYF	TGTGCCAGCAGCTTGAGTCCGGGAGGGAACCACGAGCAGTACTTC
NA	TRBD1	TRBJ2-1	TRBV19	CASSKPLRQGAAYNEQFF	TGTGCCAGTAGTAAGCCCCTCCGACAGGGGGCGGCCTACAATGAGCAGTTCTTC
medium-sized	NA	TRBJ2-1	TRBV19	CASSIQGVSYNEQFF	TGTGCCAGTAGTATACAGGGAGTATCCTACAATGAGCAGTTCTTC
many	TRBD1	TRBJ1-1	TRBV19	CASSPSGQGGDTEAFF	TGTGCCAGTAGCCCATCTGGGCAGGGGGGCGACACTGAAGCTTTCTTT
many	NA	TRBJ2-2	TRBV18	CASSPTQNTGELFF	TGTGCCAGCTCACCAACACAGAACACCGGGGAGCTGTTTTTT
few	NA	TRBJ1-1	TRBV6-1	CASSNGASGAFF	TGTGCCAGCAGCAACGGGGCGTCAGGGGCTTTCTTT
many	TRBD2	TRBJ2-3	TRBV3-1	CASSQDKGTSGRATRTQYF	TGTGCCAGCAGCCAAGATAAGGGGACTAGCGGGAGGGCCACCCGAACGCAGTATTTT
many	NA	TRBJ1-4	TRBV10-1	CASSRGREDEKLFF	TGCGCCAGCAGCAGGGGAAGGGAAGATGAAAAACTGTTTTTT
NA	NA	TRBJ2-2	TRBV20-1	CSARAPALHTGELFF	TGCAGTGCTAGAGCTCCAGCACTTCACACCGGGGAGCTGTTTTTT
medium-sized	NA	TRBJ1-2	TRBV27	CASGGGTGHRYGYTF	TGTGCCAGCGGGGGGGGGACGGGACATAGATATGGCTACACCTTC
medium-sized	NA	TRBJ2-2	TRBV2	CASSSREWAGELFF	TGTGCCAGCAGTTCCCGGGAGTGGGCCGGGGAGCTGTTTTTT
NA	NA	TRBJ2-2	TRBV7-6	CASSSQGTLYTGELFF	TGTGCCAGCAGCTCCCAAGGGACACTCTACACCGGGGAGCTGTTTTTT
medium-sized	TRBD2	TRBJ2-1	TRBV6-4	CASSDRTSGGSDEQFF	TGTGCCAGCAGTGACCGGACTAGCGGGGGGTCTGATGAGCAGTTCTTC
NA	TRBD2	TRBJ2-1	TRBV28	CASSIAGAGEQFF	TGTGCCAGCAGTATAGCGGGAGCAGGGGAGCAGTTCTTC
NA	TRBD2	TRBJ2-7	TRBV7-6	CASSSSSSGVYEQYF	TGTGCCAGCAGCTCCTCGTCTAGCGGGGTCTACGAGCAGTACTTC
NA	NA	TRBJ2-2	TRBV6-1	CASVGGPDTGELFF	TGTGCCAGCGTGGGCGGCCCGGACACCGGGGAGCTGTTTTTT
NA	NA	TRBJ2-5	TRBV9	CASSVVAGGETQYF	TGTGCCAGCAGCGTAGTGGCCGGGGGAGAGACCCAGTACTTC
NA	NA	TRBJ1-2	TRBV11-1	CASSSDSGKLGYGYTF	TGTGCCAGTAGCTCCGACAGTGGAAAGTTAGGCTATGGCTACACCTTC